This TCR beta chain was captured by sequencing in a study of Ad26.COV2.S vaccination and SARS-CoV-2 variants. Study-wide background: The vaccine Ad26.COV2.S was put into the muscle once, or twice with 56 days between.

Sample treatment: approximately 18 received Ad26.COV2.S at low or high dose, single or two shots; roughly five received placebo; per-sample allocation not given. Each sample was drawn 63 days after the first injection (of vaccine or placebo). Only one count was recorded for this clone. Generated by immunoSEQ multiplex PCR, the TCRdb table keeps only in-frame clones and is missing some. Of 350,000 to 400,000 clones in the sample, around 85% were seen once. The V end lost 1 base, the J end lost 2 bases, and 8 bases lay between the germline ends. CDR3 size: 14 residues. The germline CDR1 and CDR2 sequences are MNHNS and SASEGT.

V and J are TRBV6-1 and TRBJ1-2; the D is unclear. This specimen was peripheral blood, taken in a trial of Ad26.COV2.S vaccine versus placebo. This TCR was recovered from a person aged 18-65 years who received the Ad26.COV2.S COVID-19 vaccine or a placebo. In nucleotides, the CDR3 is TGTGCCAGCAGTGAAGGGGCGGGGAACTATGGCTACACCTTC. Its translation is CASSEGAGNYGYTF.